The 20 T cell receptor beta chains given below trace back to one sample, sequenced in a study of identical twins. TCRdb re-analysed the 5' RACE reads in MiXCR, keeping a single row per CDR3 protein. The sample carries about 220,000 distinct CDR3 sequences, 5.5% to 7.5% recorded once. These sequences were also reported in another study, on T cells expressing NK-cell markers.

Sequencing used CD8+ T cells sorted from blood. Receptor source: a woman in her late teens or twenties in good health.

The chain links TRBV29-1 to TRBJ2-7; D perhaps matches TRBD1 (5 bases). This CDR3 has 13 amino acids. V lost 7 bases and J 6 bases, leaving 19 bases between the germline ends. Germline V gene sequence: CDR1 SQVTM, CDR2 ANQGSEA. CDR3 amino acids: CSGAWPGLSEQYF. The CDR3 DNA reads as TGCAGCGGGGCCTGGCCAGGGCTCTCCGAGCAGTACTTC.

This clonotype was observed a handful of times. V is TRBV9 and J is TRBJ1-1; weak D call: TRBD1 (5 bases). Germline values: CDR1 SGDLS, CDR2 YYNGEE. V dropped 2 bases and J dropped 1 base, with 9 bases sitting between them. The CDR3 consists of 14 residues. The chain's CDR3 is CASSVGRTNTEAFF. In nucleotides, the CDR3 is TGTGCCAGCAGCGTGGGACGGACGAACACTGAAGCTTTCTTT.

This clonotype appeared many times. This rearrangement joins TRBV4-3 to TRBJ2-7; D is ambiguous. This CDR3 region has 15 residues. The V end was cut by 0 bases, the J end by 6 bases, with 15 bases between. Germline V gives CDR1 LGHNA, CDR2 YSLEER. The CDR3, as DNA: TGCGCCAGCAGCCAAGAAACCGCTGGGATTCGCGAGCAGTACTTC. As protein: CASSQETAGIREQYF.

This clonotype was counted between two and nine times. The V gene is TRBV4-3, the J gene TRBJ1-2; D call uncertain. The CDR3 spans 15 residues. V dropped 4 bases and J dropped 5 bases, with 17 bases sitting between them. Germline values: CDR1 LGHNA, CDR2 YSLEER. This CDR3 is CASSPPALKGYGYTF. As DNA, the CDR3 is TGCGCCAGCAGCCCCCCTGCCTTAAAAGGGTATGGCTACACCTTC.

The J gene is TRBJ2-7, the V gene TRBV7-9; D might be TRBD1 (5 bases). Trimming took 1 base from V and 0 from J, leaving 16 bases between them. The CDR3 loop spans 17 amino acids. The germline CDR1 and CDR2 sequences are SEHNR and FQNEAQ (reference sequence). CDR3 sequence reads: CASSLGGLTDNSYEQYF. The CDR3 region has the DNA TGTGCCAGCAGCTTAGGGGGCCTGACGGACAACTCCTACGAGCAGTACTTC. The full variable domain, rest sourced from reference TRBV7-9 and TRBJ2-7, is DTGVSQNPRHKITKRGQNVTFRCDPISEHNRLYWYRQTLGQGPEFLTYFQNEAQLEKSRLLSDRFSAERPKGSFSTLEIQRTEQGDSAMYLCASSLGGLTDNSYEQYFGPGTRLTVT.

The chain links TRBV6-6 to TRBJ2-2; the match to TRBD1 covers 7 bases. V was pared by 10 bases and J by 6 bases, with 5 bases of the junction left unmatched. The CDR3 consists of 12 residues. Germline CDR1 reads MNHNY; CDR2 reads SVGAGI (reference sequence). The CDR3 coding sequence is TGTGCCACCGAGACAGGGTCCGGGGAGCTGTTTTTT. This gives the protein CATETGSGELFF.

This clonotype was observed a few times. The J gene is TRBJ2-7, the V gene TRBV5-1; D is unresolved. The CDR3 extends over 12 amino acids. Germline CDR1 SGHRS, CDR2 YFSETQ. With 4 bases removed from V and 6 bases from J, the gap between germline ends came to 11 bases. In DNA form, the CDR3 reads TGCGCCAGCAGCCCACCGAAGGGCGAGCAGTACTTC. It is translated as CASSPPKGEQYF.

This clonotype was seen a few times. The chain couples TRBV12-3 or TRBV12-4 to TRBJ2-1, with TRBD2 matching 9 bases. V gave up 3 bases and J gave up 10 bases; unmatched junction bases: 7. The CDR3 covers 14 residues. The CDR3 bases are TGTGCCAGCAGTTTTGGAATAGCGGGGGTCGAGCAGTTCTTC. This encodes CASSFGIAGVEQFF.

The V and J genes are TRBV10-1 and TRBJ1-1; TRBD1 is a possible D gene (5 bases). There are 12 residues in the CDR3. CDR1 and CDR2 (germline): WNHNN, SYGVQD (reference sequence). Trimming removed 4 bases from V and 5 bases from J, with 8 bases in between. The CDR3 DNA reads TGCGCCAGCAGTGCGGGGCTGACTGAAGCTTTCTTT. Residues: CASSAGLTEAFF.

This chain joins TRBV5-1 and TRBJ1-2; D is ambiguous. The V gene's germline CDR1 is SGHRS and CDR2 YFSETQ. The CDR3 contains 15 residues. V lost 1 base to trimming and J lost 8 bases, with 18 bases between them. The CDR3 loop reads CASSLFIDGRNGYTF. CDR3 coding DNA: TGCGCCAGCAGCTTGTTTATAGACGGGAGGAACGGCTACACCTTC.

In this sample, this clonotype turned up a few times. The rearrangement joins TRBV11-2 to TRBJ2-1; no firm D call. Germline assignment: CDR1 SGHAT and CDR2 FQNNGV. Trimming stripped 4 bases from V and 5 bases from J, with 6 bases between. The CDR3 has 12 amino acids. DNA of the CDR3: TGTGCCAGCAGCTCAGCTGACAATGAGCAGTTCTTC. This encodes CASSSADNEQFF.

This clonotype occurred a few times. The gene calls are TRBV7-9 and TRBJ2-1; 11 nucleotides match TRBD2. CDR1 and CDR2 (germline): SEHNR, FQNEAQ (reference sequence). Losses at the gene ends were 6 bases for V and 10 bases for J; bases not matched to a gene: 11. The CDR3 loop spans 15 amino acids. CDR3 in DNA: TGTGCCAGCAGTTCCGGGACTAGCGGCATGGTCGAGCAGTTCTTC. Encoded protein: CASSSGTSGMVEQFF.

The J gene is TRBJ2-1, the V gene TRBV14; no clear D. CDR1 and CDR2 from the germline V gene are SGHDN and FVKESK. This CDR3 has 14 amino acids. The V and J ends lost 1 base and 7 bases respectively, with 11 bases between them. The CDR3 nucleotides read TGTGCCAGCAGCCAAGTTACTCTACAAAATGAGCAGTTCTTC. Translating it yields CASSQVTLQNEQFF.

This clonotype has just a few counts. The CDR3 spells CSATPRTSPSTDTQYF. Here the CDR3 DNA reads TGCAGTGCCACCCCTCGGACTTCCCCTAGCACAGATACGCAGTATTTT. V usage is TRBV20-1 and J usage is TRBJ2-3; a possible D gene is TRBD2 (5 bases). Germline values: CDR1 DFQATT, CDR2 SNEGSKA (reference sequence). The germline V and J ends were trimmed by 6 bases and 0 bases, with 19 bases remaining between them. The CDR3 totals 16 residues.

The rearrangement links TRBV6-1 to TRBJ2-1; the match to TRBD2 covers 9 bases. Per the germline V gene, CDR1 is MNHNS and CDR2 is SASEGT. The CDR3 is 15 amino acids. The ends lost 5 bases at V and 5 bases at J; junction bases unmatched: 7. CDR3 region: CASSPYSGSNNEQFF. The CDR3 coding sequence is TGTGCCAGCAGTCCCTATAGCGGGAGCAACAATGAGCAGTTCTTC.

This clonotype showed up many times. The V gene is TRBV9, the J gene TRBJ2-1, with D perhaps TRBD1 (5 bases). The CDR3 is made up of 12 amino acids. Trimming cost V 3 bases and J 7 bases, with 8 bases left between them. Germline V gene sequence: CDR1 SGDLS, CDR2 YYNGEE. CDR3 DNA sequence: TGTGCCAGCAGCGGGGCAGGGAATGAGCAGTTCTTC. Amino acid sequence: CASSGAGNEQFF.

V gene TRBV6-5 combines with J gene TRBJ2-5, with D perhaps TRBD1 (6 bases). Germline values: CDR1 MNHEY, CDR2 SVGAGI. The CDR3 is 14 amino acids. V lost 6 bases to trimming and J lost 5 bases, with 16 bases between them. CDR3 sequence: CASSLQGRWETQYF. The CDR3 DNA reads as TGTGCCAGCAGCTTACAGGGAAGGTGGGAGACCCAGTACTTC.

The chain has TRBV20-1 and TRBJ1-1; no clear D. The V gene lost 5 bases and the J gene lost 4 bases, with 8 bases spanning the gap. Germline assignment: CDR1 DFQATT and CDR2 SNEGSKA (reference sequence). The length of the CDR3 is 11 residues. The CDR3 sequence: CSALLGTEAFF. In DNA form, the CDR3 reads TGCAGTGCTCTGTTGGGCACTGAAGCTTTCTTT.

V and J are TRBV10-2 and TRBJ2-7; TRBD1 might be the D (5 bases). The germline V gene encodes CDR1 WSHSY and CDR2 SAAADI. Between the trimmed V and J ends, which lost 7 bases and 0 bases, there was a span of 10 bases. This CDR3 has 13 residues. The CDR3, as DNA: TGCGCCAGCACCACAGGAATCTCCTACGAGCAGTACTTC. This codes for CASTTGISYEQYF.

This chain uses TRBV6-5 with TRBJ1-1; D gene uncertain. V lost 2 bases and J lost 6, with 16 bases in between. The CDR3 loop spans 15 amino acids. From germline, CDR1 is MNHEY and CDR2 SVGAGI. CDR3 nucleotides: TGTGCCAGCAGTTACGCTCGGACCCGAGGCGCTGAAGCTTTCTTT. Protein sequence: CASSYARTRGAEAFF.